A single sample is the source of the 31 T cell receptor beta chains below, sequenced in a study of cytomegalovirus exposure and HLA in healthy donors. 60 Vbeta and 13 Jbeta primers were used in PCR. The data were produced by immunoSEQ multiplex PCR, yet TCRdb's version contains in-frame clones alone and is incomplete. This table has around 190,000 clones, around 77% appearing once. Sequencing was carried out using PBMCs. All receptors derive from a woman aged 30 to 39 in good health and CMV-seronegative.

This chain uses TRBV6-6 with TRBJ1-5, with a tentative D call TRBD1 (5 bases). CDR1 and CDR2 from the germline V gene are MNHNY and SVGAGI (reference sequence). The CDR3 is 14 residues long. Trimming cost V 6 bases and J 1 base, with 10 bases left between them. The DNA of the CDR3 is TGTGCCAGCAGGAGTCAGGGCAGCAATCAGCCCCAGCATTTT. As protein: CASRSQGSNQPQHF.

The CDR3 region has the DNA TGCAGCGTTGTGGGCAGGGGTAGGGAGACCCAGTACTTC. Translating gives CSVVGRGRETQYF. This rearrangement joins TRBV29-1 to TRBJ2-5, with D tentatively TRBD1 (6 bases). CDR1 is SQVTM and CDR2 is ANQGSEA in the germline V gene. Trimming took 4 bases from V and 5 from J, leaving 14 bases between them. The CDR3 consists of 13 residues.

The V and J genes are TRBV7-9 and TRBJ2-3, with 8 bases that match TRBD2. The junction had 11 bases not matched to a gene; V was cut back by 5 bases and J by 1 base. Germline lookup yields CDR1 SEHNR and CDR2 FQNEAQ (reference sequence). This CDR3 contains 17 residues. The chain's CDR3 is CASSLRTSSGGTDTQYF. In DNA, the CDR3 is TGTGCCAGCAGCCTACGGACGAGTAGCGGGGGCACAGATACGCAGTATTTT. The full variable domain, completed using reference TRBV7-9 and TRBJ2-3, is DTGVSQNPRHKITKRGQNVTFRCDPISEHNRLYWYRQTLGQGPEFLTYFQNEAQLEKSRLLSDRFSAERPKGSFSTLEIQRTEQGDSAMYLCASSLRTSSGGTDTQYFGPGTRLTVL.

This sequence joins TRBV6-5 and TRBJ1-1; possibly TRBD1 for D (5 bases). CDR3 length equals 15 residues. Germline assignment: CDR1 MNHEY and CDR2 SVGAGI. V lost 4 bases, J lost 5 bases, and 17 bases lay in between. Written as DNA, the CDR3 is TGTGCCAGCAGTTCCCACGGGCAGGGTGAAACTGAAGCTTTCTTT. Translating it yields CASSSHGQGETEAFF.

The chain employs TRBV7-3 and TRBJ1-2, with 10 bases lining up with TRBD1. Germline V gene sequence: CDR1 SGHTA, CDR2 FQGTGA. After removal of 5 bases from V and 7 bases from J, the junction contained 4 bases not matched to a gene. The CDR3 length is 13 residues. CDR3 DNA: TGTGCCAGCAGCCGGGGGACAGGGGCTGGCTACACCTTC. It is translated as CASSRGTGAGYTF.

This clone was found a few times. The genes are TRBV11-3 and TRBJ2-1; D perhaps matches TRBD1 (6 bases). CDR1 and CDR2 (germline): SGHNT, YENEEA. This CDR3 has 15 amino acids. Trimming took off 3 bases at V and 6 bases at J, with 15 bases between the two ends. The CDR3 sequence is CASSLNRVGVNEQFF. The CDR3 DNA reads as TGTGCCAGCAGCTTGAACAGGGTGGGGGTCAATGAGCAGTTCTTC.

The chain has TRBV5-4 and TRBJ2-5; 7 nucleotides align to TRBD1. Germline V CDR1 and CDR2: SGHNT, YYREEE (reference sequence). V shed 4 bases and J 6 bases; nucleotides not matched to a gene: 9. The CDR3 covers 14 residues. CDR3 DNA: TGTGCCAGCAGCATGGGACAGACTGGACAGACCCAGTACTTC. Its translation is CASSMGQTGQTQYF.

This clone was detected only once. The rearrangement links TRBV6-4 to TRBJ2-2; D is undetermined. Looked up from germline, CDR1 is MRHNA and CDR2 is SNTAGT. V was shortened by 4 bases and J by 0 bases, with 6 bases between the two germline ends. The CDR3 spans 14 residues. The CDR3 spells CASSVQTNTGELFF. Written as DNA, the CDR3 is TGTGCCAGCAGTGTCCAGACGAACACCGGGGAGCTGTTTTTT.

The V call is TRBV25-1, the J call TRBJ1-2; the D is unclear. The V end was cut by 7 bases, the J end by 0 bases, with 15 bases between. The CDR3 is 15 amino acids. The germline V gene has CDR1 MGHDK and CDR2 SYGVNS. CDR3 nucleotides: TGTGCCAGCACTTCCTCCGACACGCCTAACTATGGCTACACCTTC. This codes for CASTSSDTPNYGYTF.

The gene calls are TRBV19 and TRBJ2-1; TRBD2 matches 9 bases. V lost 7 bases to trimming and J lost 4 bases; unmatched junction nucleotides: 8. CDR1 is LNHDA and CDR2 is SQIVND in the germline V gene (reference sequence). The CDR3 runs 15 residues. CDR3 DNA sequence: TGTGCCAGTACCCTTAGCGGGAGCGGATACAATGAGCAGTTCTTC. Protein product: CASTLSGSGYNEQFF.

This clone was counted a single time. One junction end disagrees with the germline gene, perhaps due to a read error. The chain employs TRBV6-6 and TRBJ1-2; D is unresolved. CDR1 MNHNY and CDR2 SVGAGI come from the germline V gene (reference sequence). The CDR3 is 12 residues long. In DNA form, the CDR3 reads TGTGCCAGCAGTGACGGGTTCTATGGCTACCCCTTC. Its translation: CASSDGFYGYPF.

The V call is TRBV7-2, the J call TRBJ2-2; 8 nucleotides agree with TRBD1. The ends lost 4 bases at V and 5 bases at J; junction bases unmatched: 3. Germline CDR1 is SGHTA and CDR2 is FQGNSA. The CDR3 extends over 14 amino acids. The CDR3 sequence: CASSYRTGTGELFF. In DNA form, the CDR3 reads TGTGCCAGCAGCTACCGGACAGGGACCGGGGAGCTGTTTTTT.

This clone was found a few times. The chain carries TRBV6-6 and TRBJ1-2, with D perhaps TRBD1 (6 bases). CDR1 is MNHNY and CDR2 is SVGAGI in the germline V gene (reference sequence). Between the trimmed V and J ends, which lost 6 bases and 1 base, there was a span of 18 bases. The CDR3 extends over 16 amino acids. The CDR3 reads CASSPRGGDHNYGYTF. CDR3 bases: TGTGCCAGCAGCCCAAGGGGGGGGGACCATAACTATGGCTACACCTTC.

The chain couples TRBV10-2 to TRBJ2-7; D is ambiguous. Per the germline V gene, CDR1 is WSHSY and CDR2 is SAAADI. The CDR3 contains 12 residues. V was shortened by 3 bases and J by 4 bases, with 7 bases between the two germline ends. CDR3 nucleotides: TGCGCCAGCAGTGAATCGGTTTACGAGCAGTACTTC. It translates to CASSESVYEQYF.

The genes are TRBV7-2 and TRBJ1-2, with TRBD1 identical over 7 bases. The CDR3 contains 15 residues. CDR1 and CDR2 (germline): SGHTA, FQGNSA. V lost 5 bases to trimming and J lost 2 bases; unmatched junction nucleotides: 8. CDR3 sequence (DNA): TGTGCCAGCAGCGCGACAGGGTGGGCGAACTATGGCTACACCTTC. It yields the protein CASSATGWANYGYTF.

The chain combines TRBV6-5 with TRBJ1-4; 7 bases align to TRBD1. The J segment lost 3 bases and the V segment lost 9 bases, leaving 10 bases of the junction unmatched. CDR1 and CDR2 from the germline V gene are MNHEY and SVGAGI. This CDR3 has 15 amino acids. The CDR3 loop reads CARPGPGTANEKLFF. DNA for the CDR3: TGTGCCAGGCCAGGGCCCGGGACAGCTAATGAAAAACTGTTTTTT.

This rearrangement joins TRBV18 to TRBJ1-1; D not certain. This CDR3 region has 15 residues. Deletions cut 3 bases from V and 0 bases from J, with 11 bases between. CDR1 is KGHSH, CDR2 LQKENI, per germline. CDR3 sequence (DNA): TGTGCCAGCTCACCCCCGGGAGCCCTGAACACTGAAGCTTTCTTT. Residues: CASSPPGALNTEAFF.

This clone was recorded once. The sample contains more than one DNA sequence encoding this CDR3. This rearrangement joins TRBV5-1 to TRBJ1-1; D might be TRBD1 (5 bases). Trimming stripped 0 bases from V and 0 bases from J, with 9 bases between. Germline-derived CDR1 and CDR2 are SGHRS and YFSETQ. The CDR3 covers 15 residues. CDR3 sequence reads: CASSLAGGVNTEAFF. The DNA for the CDR3 is TGCGCCAGCAGCTTGGCCGGGGGTGTGAACACTGAAGCTTTCTTT.

CDR3 sequence: CSVGNRGPIKNIQYF. CDR3 bases: TGCAGCGTGGGTAACAGGGGGCCCATCAAAAACATTCAGTACTTC. This rearrangement joins TRBV29-1 to TRBJ2-4; 9 bases are a match to TRBD1. The V gene's germline CDR1 is SQVTM and CDR2 ANQGSEA. Trimming cost V 6 bases and J 3 bases; bases outside gene matches: 9. The length of the CDR3 is 15 residues.

J is TRBJ2-7 and V is TRBV14; the D is unclear. Germline CDR1 is SGHDN and CDR2 is FVKESK. The CDR3 is 11 amino acids. The V gene lost 4 bases and the J gene lost 7 bases, with 8 bases spanning the gap. In nucleotides, the CDR3 is TGTGCCAGCAGCCTGGGCTCGGAGCAGTACTTC. Translated, it gives CASSLGSEQYF.

The chain combines TRBV27 with TRBJ1-1, with 10 bases fitting TRBD1. Losses at the gene ends were 6 bases for V and 4 bases for J; bases not matched to a gene: 8. This CDR3 is built from 15 residues. Germline V gene data show CDR1 as MNHEY and CDR2 as SMNVEV (reference sequence). The CDR3 is CASSRQGAIGTEAFF. CDR3 DNA sequence: TGTGCCAGCAGCCGACAGGGGGCTATTGGCACTGAAGCTTTCTTT.

The CDR3 sequence: CASSQGTVTGELFF. The CDR3 DNA is TGCGCCAGCAGCCAGGGGACAGTCACCGGGGAGCTGTTTTTT. The chain recombines TRBV4-1 with TRBJ2-2; 7 bases are shared with TRBD1. With 3 bases clipped from V and 4 bases from J, the junction kept 2 bases outside the gene matches. Germline V lookup: CDR1 MGHRA, CDR2 YSYEKL. The CDR3 is 14 residues long.

The chain is built from TRBV6-5 and TRBJ2-5; the match to TRBD1 covers 8 bases. The CDR3 is 15 amino acids. The V gene end was trimmed by 5 bases and the J gene end by 1 base; junction bases not matched to a gene: 6. Per germline, CDR1 MNHEY and CDR2 SVGAGI. The CDR3 loop reads CASSGIRGLQETQYF. The CDR3 bases are TGTGCCAGCAGTGGAATCAGGGGGCTCCAAGAGACCCAGTACTTC.

V gene TRBV5-1 combines with J gene TRBJ2-5; 7 nucleotides align to TRBD2. The CDR3 contains 14 residues. Germline V gene sequence: CDR1 SGHRS, CDR2 YFSETQ. V lost 0 bases, J lost 4 bases, and 3 bases stayed unmatched. The CDR3 sequence is CASSLESGGETQYF. The CDR3 DNA reads TGCGCCAGCAGCTTGGAATCGGGAGGAGAGACCCAGTACTTC.

The rearrangement links TRBV5-8 to TRBJ2-5; TRBD2 matches at 12 bases. The CDR3 extends over 16 amino acids. V was pared by 0 bases and J by 3 bases, with 3 bases of the junction left unmatched. CDR1 and CDR2 (germline): SGHTS, YDEGEE. This CDR3 reads CASSLETSGGKETQYF. The CDR3 DNA reads as TGTGCCAGCAGCTTGGAGACTAGCGGGGGTAAAGAGACCCAGTACTTC.

This clone was seen a handful of times. J is TRBJ2-6 and V is TRBV5-6, with TRBD1 matching 8 bases. CDR1 and CDR2 from the germline V gene are SGHDT and YYEEEE. V shed 7 bases, J shed 1 base, and the junction held 13 bases outside the gene matches. The CDR3 runs 18 residues. CDR3 DNA: TGTGCCAGCCTCGCGACAGGGGCGGCGAGGTCTGGGGCCAACGTCCTGACTTTC. Its translation is CASLATGAARSGANVLTF. Filled out from reference TRBV5-6 and TRBJ2-6, the complete variable domain reads DAGVTQSPTHLIKTRGQQVTLRCSPKSGHDTVSWYQQALGQGPQFIFQYYEEEERQRGNFPDRFSGHQFPNYSSELNVNALLLGDSALYLCASLATGAARSGANVLTFGAGSRLTVL.

This rearrangement joins TRBV5-4 to TRBJ1-2; D gene unclear. Trimming took off 0 bases at V and 8 bases at J, with 8 bases between the two ends. The CDR3 is 12 amino acids. Germline V CDR1 and CDR2: SGHNT, YYREEE (reference sequence). For the CDR3, the DNA is TGTGCCAGCAGCTTGGGACGGGAAGGCTACACCTTC. Translating gives CASSLGREGYTF.

To note about this clone: The junction differs from germline at one of its ends, possibly a read error. CDR3 in amino acids: CSASSRHPF. For the CDR3, the DNA is TGCAGTGCTAGTAGCCGTCACCCCTTC. The chain joins TRBV20-1 to TRBJ1-2; D not resolved. The CDR3 covers 9 residues. The germline CDR1 and CDR2 sequences are DFQATT and SNEGSKA (reference sequence).

This rearrangement joins TRBV7-9 to TRBJ1-1; no firm D call. In germline, CDR1 is SEHNR, CDR2 FQNEAQ (reference sequence). V was clipped by 8 bases and J by 1 base, with 14 bases between them. This CDR3 is built from 14 residues. The CDR3 protein is CASRAEGPNTEAFF. The CDR3 DNA is TGTGCCAGCCGCGCAGAGGGCCCGAACACTGAAGCTTTCTTT.

This clone has a single count. The V and J genes are TRBV6-5 and TRBJ2-1; D possibly corresponds to TRBD2 (6 bases). The CDR3 sequence is 13 residues long. From germline, CDR1 is MNHEY and CDR2 SVGAGI. Deletions cut 0 bases from V and 10 bases from J, with 10 bases between. The CDR3 spells CASSYSEGDEQFF. Written as DNA, the CDR3 is TGTGCCAGCAGTTACTCGGAGGGTGACGAGCAGTTCTTC.

The chain uses TRBV9 and TRBJ1-3, with D unresolved. The germline V and J ends were trimmed by 4 bases and 0 bases, with 14 bases remaining between them. This CDR3 contains 16 residues. Germline V gene sequence: CDR1 SGDLS, CDR2 YYNGEE. Written as DNA, the CDR3 is TGTGCCAGCAGCCCGGGTCCCTCGAGCTCTGGAAACACCATATATTTT. As protein: CASSPGPSSSGNTIYF.